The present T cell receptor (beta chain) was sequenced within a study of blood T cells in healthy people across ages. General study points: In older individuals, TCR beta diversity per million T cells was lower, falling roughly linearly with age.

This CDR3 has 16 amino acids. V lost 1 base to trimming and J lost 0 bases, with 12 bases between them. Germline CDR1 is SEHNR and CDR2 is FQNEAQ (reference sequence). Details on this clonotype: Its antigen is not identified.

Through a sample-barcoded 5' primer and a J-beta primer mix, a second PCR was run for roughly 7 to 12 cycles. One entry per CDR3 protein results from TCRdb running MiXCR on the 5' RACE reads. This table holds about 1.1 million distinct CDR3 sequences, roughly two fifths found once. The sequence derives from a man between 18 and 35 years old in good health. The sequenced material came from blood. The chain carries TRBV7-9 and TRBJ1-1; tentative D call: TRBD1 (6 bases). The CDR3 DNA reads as TGTGCCAGCAGCTTAGACGGTCGGGACATGAACACTGAAGCTTTCTTT. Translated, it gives CASSLDGRDMNTEAFF.